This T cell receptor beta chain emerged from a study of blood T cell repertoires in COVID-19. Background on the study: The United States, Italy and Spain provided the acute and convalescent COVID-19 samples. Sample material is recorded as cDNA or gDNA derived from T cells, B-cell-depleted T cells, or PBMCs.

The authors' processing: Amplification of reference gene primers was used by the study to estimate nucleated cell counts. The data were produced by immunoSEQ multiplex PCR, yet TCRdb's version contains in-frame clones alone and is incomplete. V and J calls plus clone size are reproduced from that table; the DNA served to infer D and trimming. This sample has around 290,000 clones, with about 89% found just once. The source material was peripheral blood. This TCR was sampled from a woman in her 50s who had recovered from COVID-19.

CDR3 sequence (DNA): TGCGCCAGCAGCCAAGACGGGGGATACGAAGAGACCCAGTACTTC. It translates to CASSQDGGYEETQYF. The chain joins TRBV4-3 to TRBJ2-5; D is possibly TRBD2 (6 bases). V lost 0 bases and J 3 bases, leaving 11 bases between the germline ends. CDR3 length: 15 amino acids. Germline CDR1 LGHNA, CDR2 YSLEER.